The rows below give T cell receptor beta chains drawn from one sample of a study of CD8+ T cells in alopecia areata. Sequencing was performed with immunoSEQ multiplex PCR; in TCRdb, only in-frame clones are kept and a portion is missing. In the table there are over 150,000 clones, around three fifths of which are singletons. Input material: CD8+ T cells sorted from blood. The receptors shown here come from a human donor in good health. Each CDR3 is given with its conserved first and last residue. The order of the fields is V gene, J gene, CDR3 protein.

v_gene: TRBV2; j_gene: TRBJ1-5; CDR3aa: CASSESRNQPQHF
v_gene: TRBV27; j_gene: TRBJ1-5; CDR3aa: CASSTNTDSNQPQHF
v_gene: TRBV11-2; j_gene: TRBJ2-1; CDR3aa: CASRGGSSYNEQFF
v_gene: TRBV27; j_gene: TRBJ2-3; CDR3aa: CASSLGQAGTDTQYF
v_gene: TRBV4-2; j_gene: TRBJ2-4; CDR3aa: CASSPSGVAKNIQYF
v_gene: TRBV27; j_gene: TRBJ2-7; CDR3aa: CASSLTAPTGDEQYF
v_gene: TRBV12-5; j_gene: TRBJ2-3; CDR3aa: CASGLVLRFPDTQYF
v_gene: TRBV2; j_gene: TRBJ2-3; CDR3aa: CASPGAYSTDTQYF
v_gene: TRBV25-1; j_gene: TRBJ2-1; CDR3aa: CASKTSAYNEQFF
v_gene: TRBV7-9; j_gene: TRBJ2-3; CDR3aa: CASSRGGMTDTQYF
v_gene: TRBV4-2; j_gene: TRBJ1-5; CDR3aa: CASSSRDDGQPQHF
v_gene: TRBV19; j_gene: TRBJ1-1; CDR3aa: CASSIGTGTEAFF
v_gene: TRBV30; j_gene: TRBJ1-2; CDR3aa: CAWIGSQGGGYTF
v_gene: TRBV29-1; j_gene: TRBJ1-4; CDR3aa: CSVRGNEKLFF
v_gene: TRBV6-1; j_gene: TRBJ1-1; CDR3aa: CASRDPPGTEAFF
v_gene: TRBV27; j_gene: TRBJ2-7; CDR3aa: CASSLSPASSYEQYF
v_gene: TRBV29-1; j_gene: TRBJ1-1; CDR3aa: CSVGRGRGMNTEAFF
v_gene: TRBV6-4; j_gene: TRBJ2-6; CDR3aa: CASSASEGSGANVLTF
v_gene: TRBV13; j_gene: TRBJ1-1; CDR3aa: CASSPRTGGTEAFF
v_gene: TRBV6-5; j_gene: TRBJ1-2; CDR3aa: CASRTIQGRGYTF
v_gene: TRBV4-1; j_gene: TRBJ2-7; CDR3aa: CASSQPQGSSYEQYF
v_gene: TRBV5-6; j_gene: TRBJ2-5; CDR3aa: CASSPWRGRSVEETQYF
v_gene: TRBV29-1; j_gene: TRBJ1-1; CDR3aa: CSVGDTNTEAFF
v_gene: TRBV29-1; j_gene: TRBJ1-2; CDR3aa: CSVEPGEYTNYGYTF
v_gene: TRBV4-1; j_gene: TRBJ1-2; CDR3aa: CASSQSGYGYTF
v_gene: TRBV29-1; j_gene: TRBJ1-1; CDR3aa: CSAATGELNTEAFF
v_gene: TRBV11-2; j_gene: TRBJ1-2; CDR3aa: CASSLWGTGGYGYTF
v_gene: TRBV4-1; j_gene: TRBJ2-3; CDR3aa: CASSQESRRGKDTQYF
v_gene: TRBV5-1; j_gene: TRBJ1-1; CDR3aa: CASTVGPSGTEAFF
v_gene: TRBV13; j_gene: TRBJ2-5; CDR3aa: CASSPLGLAGEETQYF
v_gene: TRBV4-1; j_gene: TRBJ1-6; CDR3aa: CASSPEGTGNSPLHF
v_gene: TRBV5-1; j_gene: TRBJ1-5; CDR3aa: CASSLEGESNQPQHF
v_gene: TRBV9; j_gene: TRBJ2-2; CDR3aa: CASSSYRGQGELFF
v_gene: TRBV30; j_gene: TRBJ2-7; CDR3aa: CAWGPGQGPYEQYF
v_gene: TRBV6-5; j_gene: TRBJ1-2; CDR3aa: CASSAGTGGYGYTF
v_gene: TRBV19; j_gene: TRBJ1-1; CDR3aa: CASSPMAGHTEAFF
v_gene: TRBV19; j_gene: TRBJ2-3; CDR3aa: CASTTRPTDTQYF
v_gene: TRBV2; j_gene: TRBJ2-1; CDR3aa: CASSVPTTRAGDYNEQFF
v_gene: TRBV15; j_gene: TRBJ2-5; CDR3aa: CATSRLPTSGGGETQYF
v_gene: TRBV4-2; j_gene: TRBJ2-7; CDR3aa: CASSQGSSYEQYF
v_gene: TRBV29-1; j_gene: TRBJ1-1; CDR3aa: CGDSGDTEAFF
v_gene: TRBV14; j_gene: TRBJ1-1; CDR3aa: CASSRNRGYGGVPEAFF
v_gene: TRBV15; j_gene: TRBJ1-5; CDR3aa: CATSRVSGGRLEPQHF
v_gene: TRBV6-6; j_gene: TRBJ2-5; CDR3aa: CASSFRAQETQYF
v_gene: TRBV29-1; j_gene: TRBJ2-5; CDR3aa: CSVPVEPTSGGQPYQETQYF
v_gene: TRBV5-6; j_gene: TRBJ2-5; CDR3aa: CASSLETEQETQYF
v_gene: TRBV4-1; j_gene: TRBJ1-2; CDR3aa: CASSQDRMKGHYGYTF
v_gene: TRBV4-1; j_gene: TRBJ2-7; CDR3aa: CASSGRRWGAHYEQYF
v_gene: TRBV5-1; j_gene: TRBJ1-1; CDR3aa: CASSYVPATEAFF
v_gene: TRBV7-9; j_gene: TRBJ2-3; CDR3aa: CASRPGGMAQYF
v_gene: TRBV5-4; j_gene: TRBJ1-2; CDR3aa: CASRTRGADYGYTF
v_gene: TRBV30; j_gene: TRBJ2-7; CDR3aa: CAWRSLRGVSSYEQYF